This T cell receptor beta chain was sequenced in a study of cytomegalovirus exposure and HLA in healthy donors. Whole-study context: In a later analysis, it was reported that the 120 validation repertoires had been produced on the same platform as the roughly 610 repertoires belonging to the first cohort.

Assay used: immunoSEQ multiplex PCR; TCRdb lists only in-frame clones, some missing. The table records a few hundred thousand clones, 80% to 90% of them present only once. Concerning this clone: The target antigen is unknown.

Findings of the study overall: Cytomegalovirus status, reportedly, was diagnosed with high specificity and sensitivity by the classifier. Specific recognition of CMV antigens was confirmed in vitro for a few chains (all CMV-associated). According to a subsequent analysis, TCR clusters identified in the first cohort showed a tendency to co-occur across the 120 or so validation repertoires.

Trimming cost V 7 bases and J 9 bases; bases outside gene matches: 6. This CDR3 region has 11 residues. Germline lookup yields CDR1 DFQATT and CDR2 SNEGSKA (reference sequence). This receptor was identified in a woman aged 18-29 years in good health and CMV-seronegative. Sample: PBMCs. The chain is built from TRBV20-1 and TRBJ1-1; 9 nucleotides match TRBD1. The CDR3 sequence is CSGRDRVQAFF. For the CDR3, the DNA is TGCAGTGGGCGGGACAGGGTTCAAGCTTTCTTT.